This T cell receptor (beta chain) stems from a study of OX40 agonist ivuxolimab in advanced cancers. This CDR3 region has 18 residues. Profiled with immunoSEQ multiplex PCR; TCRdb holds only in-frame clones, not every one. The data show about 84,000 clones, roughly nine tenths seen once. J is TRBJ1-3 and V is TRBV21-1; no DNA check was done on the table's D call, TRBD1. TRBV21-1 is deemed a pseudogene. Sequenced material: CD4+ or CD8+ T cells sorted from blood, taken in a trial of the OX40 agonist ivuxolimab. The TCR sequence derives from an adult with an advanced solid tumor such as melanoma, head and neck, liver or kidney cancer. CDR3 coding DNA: TGTGCCAGCAGCAAAGCGATAACCGACAGGGACTCTGGAAACACCATATATTTT. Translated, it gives CASSKAITDRDSGNTIYF.